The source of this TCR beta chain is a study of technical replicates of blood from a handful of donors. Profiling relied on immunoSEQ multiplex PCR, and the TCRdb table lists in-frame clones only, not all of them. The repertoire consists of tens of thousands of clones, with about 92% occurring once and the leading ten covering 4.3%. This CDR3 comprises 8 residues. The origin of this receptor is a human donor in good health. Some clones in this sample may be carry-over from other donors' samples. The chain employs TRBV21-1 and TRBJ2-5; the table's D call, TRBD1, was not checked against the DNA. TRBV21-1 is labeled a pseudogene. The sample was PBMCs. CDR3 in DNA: TGTGCCAGCAGCAACCAATACTTC. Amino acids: CASSNQYF.